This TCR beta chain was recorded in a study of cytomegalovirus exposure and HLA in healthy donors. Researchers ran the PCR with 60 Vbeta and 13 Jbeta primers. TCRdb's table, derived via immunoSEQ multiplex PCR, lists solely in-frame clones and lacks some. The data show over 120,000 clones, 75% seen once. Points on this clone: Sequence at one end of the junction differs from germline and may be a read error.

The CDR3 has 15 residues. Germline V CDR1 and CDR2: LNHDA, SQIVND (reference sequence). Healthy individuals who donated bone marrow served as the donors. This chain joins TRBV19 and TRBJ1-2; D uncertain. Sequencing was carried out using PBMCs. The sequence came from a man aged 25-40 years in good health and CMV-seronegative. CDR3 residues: CASSASDRTNYVYTF. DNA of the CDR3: TGTGCCAGTAGTGCCTCTGACCGTACTAACTATGTCTACACCTTC. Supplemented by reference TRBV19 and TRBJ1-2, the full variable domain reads DGGITQSPKYLFRKEGQNVTLSCEQNLNHDAMYWYRQDPGQGLRLIYYSQIVNDFQKGDIAEGYSVSREKKESFPLTVTSAQKNPTAFYLCASSASDRTNYVYTFGSGTRLTVV.